The rows below give T cell receptor beta chains drawn from one sample of a study of cytomegalovirus exposure and HLA in healthy donors. Sequenced by immunoSEQ multiplex PCR; TCRdb stores in-frame clones only, minus some. The sample includes fewer than 150,000 clones, around four fifths of them seen just once. Sequencing was performed on PBMCs. All receptors come from a man aged 30 to 45 in good health. The CDR3 runs from the conserved cysteine through the conserved F or W. A D gene is named only where the DNA matches it firmly. Size is omitted from some rows. Given values are once, few, many or a class for expanded clones.

V	D	J	size	DNA	CDR3
TRBV7-8	TRBD2	TRBJ2-1	-	TGTGCCAGCAGCGGTGGACTAGAGGGGCACAATGAGCAGTTCTTC	CASSGGLEGHNEQFF
TRBV21-1	-	TRBJ2-1	-	TGTGCCAGCAGCAAAGTCAGGGACAGGTTGTACAATGAGCAGTTCTTC	CASSKVRDRLYNEQFF
TRBV7-8	TRBD1	TRBJ1-2	-	TGTGCCAGCAGCCCACGGGAGGGGGCGCCTGGCTACACCTTC	CASSPREGAPGYTF
TRBV7-9	TRBD1	TRBJ2-7	-	TGTGCCAGCAGCTGGTCCCGGGACAGCTATCGGGGCTCCTACGAGCGGTACTTC	CASSWSRDSYRGSYERYF
TRBV18	TRBD1	TRBJ2-7	once	TGTGCTAGCTCACCCCAGGGGGCCTACGAGCAGTACTTC	CASSPQGAYEQYF
TRBV18	TRBD1	TRBJ2-7	-	TGTGCCAGCTCACCACCACAGGGGCCCTACGAGCAGTACTTC	CASSPPQGPYEQYF
TRBV10-3	-	TRBJ1-5	-	TGTGCCACCCGGGGGGGAGCTAGCAATCAGCCCCAGCATTTT	CATRGGASNQPQHF
TRBV11-2	TRBD1	TRBJ2-5	once	TGTGCCAGCACCCCGCCTGGACTAGACAGGGGGGCCCAGTACTTC	CASTPPGLDRGAQYF
TRBV5-5	-	TRBJ2-1	-	TGTGCCAGCAGCCTACAGGGCCTCGCCCTTTCCTACAATGAGCAGTTCTTC	CASSLQGLALSYNEQFF
TRBV5-8	-	TRBJ2-7	-	TGTGCCAGCAGCATCAGGGGTCGGTACGAGCAGTACTTC	CASSIRGRYEQYF
TRBV6-1	-	TRBJ1-5	once	TGTGCCGGCTCACGGTACGAGGGCAATCAGCCCCAGCATTTT	CAGSRYEGNQPQHF
TRBV10-3	-	TRBJ2-3	-	TGTGCCATCTCCTTAGGGGCCGCCGATACGCAGTATTTT	CAISLGAADTQYF
TRBV29-1	TRBD1	TRBJ1-2	-	TGCAGCGTTGAAGGGCAGGGGGGCGGCTACACCTTC	CSVEGQGGGYTF
TRBV6-5	TRBD2	TRBJ2-7	-	TGTGCCAGCAGTTCCTCGGGACTAGCTCGGCAGTACTTC	CASSSSGLARQYF
TRBV18	-	TRBJ2-2	-	TGTGCCAGCTCACCATCAGAGGTCGGCGGGGAGCTGTTTTTT	CASSPSEVGGELFF
TRBV6-1	-	TRBJ2-7	once	TGTGCCGTGAGGGCAGATAGCCTTTACGAGCAGTACTTC	CAVRADSLYEQYF
TRBV4-1	TRBD2	TRBJ2-7	-	TGCGCCAGCAGCCAAGGACTAGCGGGAGTCGGGGAGCAGTACTTC	CASSQGLAGVGEQYF
TRBV5-1	TRBD1	TRBJ2-5	-	TGCGCCAGCAGCTTGGGACAGGGGTTAGGGGAGACCCAGTACTTC	CASSLGQGLGETQYF
TRBV6-5	-	TRBJ1-2	-	TGTGCCAGCAGCCCGGACAGAAACTATGGCTACACCTTC	CASSPDRNYGYTF
TRBV7-9	-	TRBJ1-1	-	TGTGCCAGCAGCTTGAACAGACTAATCACTGAAGCTTTCTTT	CASSLNRLITEAFF
TRBV6-1	TRBD2	TRBJ2-1	once	TGTGCCAGCAGTTTGGGACTAGCGGACTACAATGAGCAGTTCTTC	CASSLGLADYNEQFF
TRBV11-3	-	TRBJ2-5	few	TGTGCCAGCAGCCCACGAGACAGTTATCAAGAGACCCAGTACTTC	CASSPRDSYQETQYF
TRBV6-6	TRBD1	TRBJ2-1	-	TGTGCCAGCAGTTACTCAGGGGGCACGTCCTACAATGAGCAGTTCTTC	CASSYSGGTSYNEQFF
TRBV19	-	TRBJ1-5	-	TGTGCCAGTAGTATAGCCCAGGGAAGCAATCAGCCCCAGCATTTT	CASSIAQGSNQPQHF
TRBV10-1	TRBD2	TRBJ2-3	-	TGCGCCAGCAGTGAGGGGGGGAGGGAAGCAGATACGCAGTATTTT	CASSEGGREADTQYF
TRBV28	-	TRBJ1-4	-	TGTGCCAGCAGTTCAGGGGTGGATGAAAAACTGTTTTTT	CASSSGVDEKLFF
TRBV28	-	TRBJ1-3	-	TGTGCCAGCCTCAGGGGCTCTGGAAACACCATATATTTT	CASLRGSGNTIYF